Each of the 13 T cell receptor beta chains below was sequenced from the same sample in a study of blood T cells in healthy people across ages. A J-beta primer mix and a sample-barcoded 5' primer were used in a second PCR of about 7 to 12 cycles. TCRdb re-called the 5' RACE reads through MiXCR, storing one row per CDR3 protein. The table lists nearly 800,000 distinct CDR3 sequences, roughly 56% of them singletons. The specimen was blood. The origin of the receptors is a man aged 35 to 55 in good health.

The V and J genes are TRBV6-5 and TRBJ2-3; 7 bases are a match to TRBD2. This CDR3 contains 14 residues. Germline lookup yields CDR1 MNHEY and CDR2 SVGAGI. V lost 6 bases to trimming and J lost 4 bases; unmatched junction nucleotides: 7. Here the CDR3 DNA reads TGTGCCAGCAGCGGCGGGAGTAGCGCAGATACGCAGTATTTT. It yields the protein CASSGGSSADTQYF.

The gene calls are TRBV20-1 and TRBJ2-1; tentatively, D is TRBD2 (7 bases). The CDR3 has 17 amino acids. Germline V lookup: CDR1 DFQATT, CDR2 SNEGSKA (reference sequence). V lost 5 bases and J lost 6, with 26 bases in between. The CDR3 loop reads CSAEALGGLNFFNEQFF. DNA of the CDR3: TGCAGTGCTGAAGCCCTCGGGGGGCTAAACTTTTTCAATGAGCAGTTCTTC.

The rearrangement uses TRBV6-5 and TRBJ1-2; D may be TRBD1 (6 bases). Trimming took off 6 bases at V and 3 bases at J, with 11 bases between the two ends. The V gene's germline CDR1 is MNHEY and CDR2 SVGAGI. There are 13 residues in the CDR3. CDR3 sequence reads: CASRQQGYYGYTF. The CDR3 nucleotides are TGTGCCAGCAGACAACAGGGATACTATGGCTACACCTTC.

The chain has TRBV12-3 or TRBV12-4 and TRBJ1-2, with D possibly being TRBD1 (5 bases). CDR3 size: 13 residues. With 6 bases removed from V and 6 bases from J, the gap between germline ends came to 14 bases. CDR3 DNA: TGTGCCAGCAGCCCCAGGGTTTCCGATGGCTACACCTTC. It is translated as CASSPRVSDGYTF.

The rearrangement uses TRBV11-2 and TRBJ2-7; 9 nucleotides agree with TRBD1. J gave up 3 bases and V 5 bases, and 8 bases lay outside the gene matches. This CDR3 comprises 15 residues. Germline V lookup: CDR1 SGHAT, CDR2 FQNNGV. The CDR3 nucleotides are TGTGCCAGCAGCCGGACAGGGGTTAGTAGCTACGAGCAGTACTTC. This sequence encodes CASSRTGVSSYEQYF.

For this clonotype: One junction end disagrees with the germline gene, perhaps due to a read error. This chain links TRBV7-3 with TRBJ2-1, with 9 bases that match TRBD2. The length of the CDR3 is 15 residues. Germline V gene lookup returns CDR1 SGHTA and CDR2 FQGTGA. The CDR3 bases are TGTGCCAACAGCCTGAGCGGGGGGTCATACAATGAGCAGTTCTTC. As protein: CANSLSGGSYNEQFF.

This sequence joins TRBV4-1 and TRBJ2-1, with D tentatively TRBD1 or TRBD2 (5 bases each). Germline lookup yields CDR1 MGHRA and CDR2 YSYEKL. Deletions cut 3 bases from V and 10 bases from J, with 19 bases between. The length of the CDR3 is 15 residues. The CDR3 sequence is CASSQPGRDPEEQFF. CDR3 bases: TGCGCCAGCAGCCAGCCGGGCAGGGACCCTGAGGAGCAGTTCTTC.

This clonotype appeared a few times. The chain employs TRBV29-1 and TRBJ2-5; D is unresolved. Trimming took off 5 bases at V and 1 base at J, with 8 bases between the two ends. The CDR3 consists of 12 residues. In germline, CDR1 is SQVTM, CDR2 ANQGSEA. The CDR3: CSVRRFQETQYF. The DNA for the CDR3 is TGCAGCGTTCGGCGATTCCAAGAGACCCAGTACTTC.

The chain joins TRBV2 to TRBJ2-5, with 9 positions matching TRBD2. V dropped 6 bases and J dropped 3; count of bases not matched to a gene: 5. Germline loops: CDR1 SNHLY, CDR2 FYNNEI. CDR3 length: 14 residues. CDR3 coding DNA: TGTGCCAGCAGGGATAGCGGGGGTGAAGAGACCCAGTACTTC. It specifies CASRDSGGEETQYF.

The V and J genes are TRBV5-1 and TRBJ2-5; tentatively, D is TRBD1 or TRBD2 (5 bases each). The J call could be wrong; TRBJ2-7 is a better fit for the DNA end. The CDR3 has 15 amino acids. Germline CDR1 SGHRS, CDR2 YFSETQ. The CDR3 is CASSPGTGKAYEQYF. DNA for the CDR3: TGCGCCAGCAGCCCGGGGACGGGGAAGGCCTACGAGCAGTACTTC.

The sample holds many counts of this clonotype. The rearrangement links TRBV29-1 to TRBJ2-7, with 7 bases lining up with TRBD1. The trim removed 4 bases at V and 7 bases at J, leaving 10 bases unmatched. CDR3 length: 13 residues. The germline gives CDR1 SQVTM, CDR2 ANQGSEA. Here the CDR3 reads CSVAGTVSGEQYF. The CDR3 DNA follows: TGCAGCGTTGCTGGGACAGTATCTGGAGAGCAGTACTTC.

The chain has TRBV11-2 and TRBJ2-3; D may be TRBD2 (5 bases). Trimming pared 4 bases from V and 3 bases from J, leaving 14 bases between. The CDR3 covers 15 residues. Per germline, CDR1 SGHAT and CDR2 FQNNGV. The CDR3 region has the DNA TGTGCCAGCAGCTCCCTTGGGAGACGGACAGATACGCAGTATTTT. Amino acid sequence: CASSSLGRRTDTQYF.

This clonotype turned up a few times. This sequence joins TRBV4-3 and TRBJ2-3; the D gene is possibly TRBD2 (5 bases). V lost 1 base and J lost 5, with 7 bases in between. Germline CDR1 and CDR2: LGHNA and YSLEER. This CDR3 region has 13 residues. The CDR3 loop reads CASSQVRGDTQYF. Here the CDR3 DNA reads TGCGCCAGCAGCCAAGTCCGGGGAGATACGCAGTATTTT.